This TCR beta chain is from a study of T cell changes during pregnancy in multiple sclerosis. Trimming left V 7 bases short and J 5 bases short, with 11 bases between. Germline loops: CDR1 SNHLY, CDR2 FYNNEI. This CDR3 region has 12 residues. Assay used: immunoSEQ multiplex PCR; TCRdb lists only in-frame clones, some missing. This sample has 40,000 to 60,000 clones, with approximately 92% found just once. J is TRBJ1-2 and V is TRBV2; D is perhaps TRBD1 (5 bases). This sequence was found in a female donor with multiple sclerosis, enrolled in a pregnancy study. This specimen consisted of CD4+ T cells from peripheral blood mononuclear cells, obtained in the third trimester of pregnancy. In DNA form, the CDR3 reads TGTGCCAGCAACCAGGGTTTTTATGGCTACACCTTC. Protein: CASNQGFYGYTF.